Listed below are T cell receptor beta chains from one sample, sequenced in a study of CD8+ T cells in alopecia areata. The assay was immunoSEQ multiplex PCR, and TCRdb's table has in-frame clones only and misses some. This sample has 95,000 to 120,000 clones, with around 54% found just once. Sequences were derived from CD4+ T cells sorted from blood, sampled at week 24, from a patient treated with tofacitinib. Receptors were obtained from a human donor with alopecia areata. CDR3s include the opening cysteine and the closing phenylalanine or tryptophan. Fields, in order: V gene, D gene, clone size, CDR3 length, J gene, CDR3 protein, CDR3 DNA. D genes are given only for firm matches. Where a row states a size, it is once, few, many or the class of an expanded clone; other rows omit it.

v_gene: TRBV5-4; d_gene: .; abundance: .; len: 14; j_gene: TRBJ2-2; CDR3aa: CASSSFANTGELFF; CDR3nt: TGTGCCAGCAGCTCGTTCGCGAACACCGGGGAGCTGTTTTTT
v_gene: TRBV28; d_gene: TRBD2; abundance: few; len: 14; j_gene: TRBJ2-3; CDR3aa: CASRIAGGTDTQYF; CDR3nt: TGTGCCAGCAGGATAGCGGGGGGGACAGATACGCAGTATTTT
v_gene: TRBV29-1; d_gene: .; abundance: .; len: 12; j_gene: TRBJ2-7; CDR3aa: CSVGGFSCEQYF; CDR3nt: TGCAGCGTTGGTGGCTTCTCCTGCGAGCAGTACTTC
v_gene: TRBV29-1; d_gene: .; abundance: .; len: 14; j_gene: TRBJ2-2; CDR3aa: CSVARGPGTGELFF; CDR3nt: TGCAGCGTGGCGCGGGGGCCGGGCACCGGGGAGCTGTTTTTT
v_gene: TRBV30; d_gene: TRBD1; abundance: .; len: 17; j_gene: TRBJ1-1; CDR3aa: CAWSYLRTGGSRAEAFF; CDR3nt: TGTGCCTGGAGTTATCTTCGGACAGGGGGCAGTAGGGCTGAAGCTTTCTTT
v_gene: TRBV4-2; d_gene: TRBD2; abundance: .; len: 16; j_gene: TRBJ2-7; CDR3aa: CASSSSTSGGSYEQYF; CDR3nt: TGTGCCAGCAGCTCGTCGACTAGCGGGGGCTCCTACGAGCAGTACTTC
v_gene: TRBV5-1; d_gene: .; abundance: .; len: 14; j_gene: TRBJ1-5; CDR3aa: CASSLTGNGQPQHF; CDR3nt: TGCGCCAGCAGCTTGACAGGGAATGGTCAGCCCCAGCATTTT
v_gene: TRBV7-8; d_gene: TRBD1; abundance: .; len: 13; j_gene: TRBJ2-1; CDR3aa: CASNTGGRNEQFF; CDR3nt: TGTGCCAGCAACACAGGGGGCAGGAATGAGCAGTTCTTC
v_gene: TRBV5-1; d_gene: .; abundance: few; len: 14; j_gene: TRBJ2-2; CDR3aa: CASSLAGKSGELFF; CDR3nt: TGCGCCAGCAGCTTGGCGGGAAAATCCGGGGAGCTGTTTTTT
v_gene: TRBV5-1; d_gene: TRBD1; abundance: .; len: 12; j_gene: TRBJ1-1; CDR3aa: CASSLAGTDAFF; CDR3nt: TGCGCCAGCAGCTTGGCGGGGACAGACGCTTTCTTT
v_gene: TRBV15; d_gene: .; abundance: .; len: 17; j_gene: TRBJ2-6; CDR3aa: CATSRDLVHSGANVLTF; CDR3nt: TGTGCCACCAGCAGAGATCTCGTCCACTCTGGGGCCAACGTCCTGACTTTC
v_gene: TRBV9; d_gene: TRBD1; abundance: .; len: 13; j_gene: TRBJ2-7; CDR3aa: CASGETGSGEQYF; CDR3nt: TGTGCCAGCGGAGAGACAGGGTCGGGAGAGCAGTACTTC
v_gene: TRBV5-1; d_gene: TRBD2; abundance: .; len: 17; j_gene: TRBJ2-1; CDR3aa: CASSVAGVASGGNEQFF; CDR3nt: TGCGCCAGCAGCGTGGCCGGGGTGGCTAGCGGGGGCAATGAGCAGTTCTTC
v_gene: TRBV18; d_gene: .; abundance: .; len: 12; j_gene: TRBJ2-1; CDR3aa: CASSPAGAEQFF; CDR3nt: TGTGCCAGCTCACCAGCTGGGGCTGAGCAGTTCTTC
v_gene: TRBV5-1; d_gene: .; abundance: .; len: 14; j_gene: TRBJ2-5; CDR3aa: CASSLVAAKETQYF; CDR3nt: TGCGCCAGCAGCTTGGTCGCGGCAAAAGAGACCCAGTACTTC
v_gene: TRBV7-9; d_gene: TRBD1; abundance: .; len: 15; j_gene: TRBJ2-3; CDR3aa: CASSLGDRGLYTQYF; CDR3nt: TGTGCCAGCAGCCTAGGTGACAGGGGCCTGTATACGCAGTATTTT
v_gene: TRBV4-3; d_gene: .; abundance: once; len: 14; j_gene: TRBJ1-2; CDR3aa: CASSQEAAPYGYTF; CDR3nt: TGCGCCAGCAGCCAAGAGGCAGCTCCTTATGGCTACACCTTC